Each of the 10 T cell receptor beta chains below was sequenced from the same sample in a study of beta chain features in type 1 diabetes. Since all of the isolated RNA was reverse transcribed, expressed TCRB transcripts were what got sequenced. Profiled with immunoSEQ multiplex PCR; TCRdb holds only in-frame clones, not every one. The sample holds 80,000 to 90,000 clones, 30% to 35% seen once. The sequenced sample consisted of stem cell memory CD4+ T cells from blood. The receptors shown here come from a woman in her late teens or twenties in good health.

This clone was observed a handful of times. J is TRBJ1-1 and V is TRBV6-5; D not certain. The V end was cut by 4 bases, the J end by 5 bases, with 11 bases between. Per the germline V gene, CDR1 is MNHEY and CDR2 is SVGAGI. The CDR3 runs 13 residues. CDR3: CASSLAGGTEAFF. The DNA of the CDR3 is TGTGCCAGCAGTTTGGCAGGAGGGACTGAAGCTTTCTTT.

J is TRBJ1-1 and V is TRBV11-3; possible D gene TRBD1, 5 bases. Trimming took 6 bases from V and 1 from J, leaving 9 bases between them. CDR3 size: 13 residues. Germline V gene data show CDR1 as SGHNT and CDR2 as YENEEA. This chain's CDR3 is CASSQGQNTEAFF. CDR3 DNA: TGTGCCAGCAGTCAAGGACAGAACACTGAAGCTTTCTTT.

As to this clone: The germline gene is not matched at one end of the junction; a read error may be the cause. The CDR3 nucleotides are TGTGCTAGCAGCCTTGGGCGAATGGCGGGTTCGGGGACCCAGTACTTC. Residues: CASSLGRMAGSGTQYF. This rearrangement joins TRBV7-7 to TRBJ2-5, with a tentative D call TRBD2 (5 bases). Germline loops: CDR1 SSHAT, CDR2 FNYEAQ (reference sequence). CDR3 size: 16 residues. Drawing the rest from reference TRBV7-7 and TRBJ2-5, the complete variable domain is GAGVSQSPRYKVTKRGQDVTLRCDPISSHATLYWYQQALGQGPEFLTYFNYEAQPDKSGLPSDRFSAERPEGSISTLTIQRTEQRDSAMYRCASSLGRMAGSGTQYFGPGTRLLVL.

There are a few counts of this clone. J is TRBJ2-1 and V is TRBV7-2; 13 bases fit TRBD2. V lost 4 bases, J lost 7 bases, and 7 bases stayed unmatched. The germline CDR1 and CDR2 sequences are SGHTA and FQGNSA. The length of the CDR3 is 16 residues. The DNA of the CDR3 is TGTGCCAGCAGCTCTCGGACTAGCGGGAGAAGGAATGAGCAGTTCTTC. It yields the protein CASSSRTSGRRNEQFF.

This clone was observed a handful of times. The V and J genes are TRBV6-6 and TRBJ2-3; 9 bases map to TRBD2. Germline trimming cut 5 bases from V and 3 bases from J; bases unmatched to any gene: 6. CDR1 and CDR2 (germline): MNHNY, SVGAGI (reference sequence). This CDR3 comprises 15 residues. The CDR3 nucleotides read TGTGCCAGCAGTCCACAAGGACTAGCGACAGATACGCAGTATTTT. Its protein product is CASSPQGLATDTQYF.

The chain is built from TRBV11-2 and TRBJ2-7; 7 nucleotides match TRBD2. CDR1 SGHAT and CDR2 FQNNGV come from the germline V gene. Germline trimming cut 6 bases from V and 7 bases from J; bases unmatched to any gene: 15. The CDR3 is 15 amino acids. The CDR3 nucleotides are TGTGCCAGCAGGCGACCCGGGACTACCCGCCGGGAGCAGTACTTC. As protein: CASRRPGTTRREQYF.

The chain employs TRBV4-2 and TRBJ1-2, with a tentative D call TRBD1 (5 bases). Germline loops: CDR1 LGHNA, CDR2 YNFKEQ. The V and J ends lost 7 bases and 4 bases respectively, with 7 bases between them. The CDR3 contains 11 residues. The CDR3 sequence is CASTDSYGYTF. As DNA, the CDR3 is TGTGCCAGCACCGACAGCTATGGCTACACCTTC.

This chain uses TRBV7-9 with TRBJ2-7; D gene unclear. Trimming cost V 2 bases and J 2 bases, with 10 bases left between them. CDR1 is SEHNR and CDR2 is FQNEAQ in the germline V gene (reference sequence). The CDR3 is 14 amino acids. The CDR3 protein is CASSLTFGTYEQYF. CDR3 nucleotides: TGTGCCAGCAGCTTAACCTTCGGTACCTACGAGCAGTACTTC. Filled out from reference TRBV7-9 and TRBJ2-7, the complete variable domain reads DTGVSQNPRHKITKRGQNVTFRCDPISEHNRLYWYRQTLGQGPEFLTYFQNEAQLEKSRLLSDRFSAERPKGSFSTLEIQRTEQGDSAMYLCASSLTFGTYEQYFGPGTRLTVT.

This clone has just a few counts. This rearrangement joins TRBV12-5 to TRBJ1-2, with D possibly TRBD1 on 5 matching bases. CDR1 and CDR2 from the germline V gene are LGHNT and FRNRAP. The CDR3 length is 14 residues. The V gene lost 8 bases and the J gene lost 5 bases, with 18 bases spanning the gap. The CDR3 DNA sequence: TGTGCTAGTACGCGGGGCAGGGAAAAGTATGGCTACACCTTC. This gives the protein CASTRGREKYGYTF.

The chain joins TRBV5-4 to TRBJ1-2; D gene unclear. CDR3 size: 12 residues. Trimming pared 0 bases from V and 4 bases from J, leaving 4 bases between. CDR1 SGHNT and CDR2 YYREEE come from the germline V gene (reference sequence). CDR3 DNA sequence: TGTGCCAGCAGCTTGGACGGCTATGGCTACACCTTC. This gives the protein CASSLDGYGYTF.